The 17 T cell receptor beta chains below were found in one sample sequenced in a study of T-cell reconstitution after alpha-beta-depleted transplantation in children. A TCRbeta library incorporating unique molecular identifiers was prepared. Each CDR3 protein is one row after TCRdb ran MiXCR on the PCR reads. The sample holds about 690,000 distinct CDR3 sequences; roughly 17% are singletons and the top ten take 0.8% to 1.1%. This material consisted of PBMCs from the stem cell graft donor, taken from the stem cell graft. The receptors derive from a human donor who donated a stem cell graft to a child with acute myeloid leukemia.

This clonotype has at least ten counts. The rearrangement uses TRBV7-3 and TRBJ2-6; D is unclear. The germline V and J ends were trimmed by 6 bases and 0 bases, with 9 bases remaining between them. The CDR3 is 15 residues long. The V gene's germline CDR1 is SGHTA and CDR2 FQGTGA. The CDR3 reads CASSSQSSGANVLTF. The CDR3 region has the DNA TGTGCCAGCAGTTCACAGAGCTCTGGGGCCAACGTCCTGACTTTC.

V is TRBV9 and J is TRBJ2-2, with a possible D match to TRBD1 (6 bases). V shed 5 bases and J shed 7 bases, with 12 bases lying between them. The CDR3 is 13 residues long. Germline V gives CDR1 SGDLS, CDR2 YYNGEE. The CDR3 bases are TGTGCCAGCAGTCCAACAGGGTTCGGGGAGCTGTTTTTT. Encoded protein: CASSPTGFGELFF.

This clonotype came up many times. The chain employs TRBV20-1 and TRBJ1-4; the match to TRBD1 covers 8 bases. This CDR3 is built from 14 residues. Germline-derived CDR1 and CDR2 are DFQATT and SNEGSKA (reference sequence). V lost 1 base and J lost 6; bases outside the gene matches: 4. CDR3 loop: CSARVTGDYEKLFF. Written as DNA, the CDR3 is TGCAGTGCTAGAGTGACAGGGGACTATGAAAAACTGTTTTTT.

This clonotype was found a few times. The rearrangement joins TRBV12-3 or TRBV12-4 to TRBJ2-1; 10 nucleotides agree with TRBD1. Trimming at V came to 7 bases and at J to 4 bases, leaving 10 bases not matched to a gene. The CDR3 runs to 16 residues. The CDR3 region has the DNA TGTGCCAGCACCCAGAACCCGGGACAGGGGTACAATGAGCAGTTCTTC. This codes for CASTQNPGQGYNEQFF.

This clonotype was observed many times. V and J are TRBV20-1 and TRBJ2-7, with 9 bases identical to TRBD2. Germline CDR1 reads DFQATT; CDR2 reads SNEGSKA (reference sequence). CDR3 length: 16 amino acids. V dropped 0 bases and J dropped 3; count of bases not matched to a gene: 9. The DNA for the CDR3 is TGCAGTGCTAGAGATTCACGCGGGGGGGCCGGCTACGAGCAGTACTTC. It is translated as CSARDSRGGAGYEQYF.

This clonotype showed up just a few times. The chain has TRBV24-1 and TRBJ2-3, with TRBD1 matching 8 bases. Trimming at V came to 4 bases and at J to 4 bases, leaving 6 bases not matched to a gene. Germline CDR1 KGHDR, CDR2 SFDVKD. The CDR3 has 15 residues. The CDR3 DNA reads TGTGCCACCAGTGAGCCTGGACAGGGCCCAGATACGCAGTATTTT. Translated, it gives CATSEPGQGPDTQYF.

This clonotype turned up a few times. The chain combines TRBV30 with TRBJ2-7; D might be TRBD2 (6 bases). The V end was cut by 1 base, the J end by 5 bases, with 12 bases between. The V gene's germline CDR1 is GTSNPN and CDR2 SVGIG (reference sequence). CDR3 size: 13 residues. CDR3 nucleotide sequence: TGTGCCTGGAGTGCCGGAGGGTCCCACGAGCAGTACTTC. It specifies CAWSAGGSHEQYF.

This clonotype was picked up many times. The V call is TRBV20-1, the J call TRBJ2-7; no definite D call. V was cut by 0 bases and J by 1 base, with 4 bases left in between. The CDR3 is 12 amino acids. In germline, CDR1 is DFQATT, CDR2 SNEGSKA (reference sequence). CDR3 coding DNA: TGCAGTGCTAGAGAAGGGTCCTACGAGCAGTACGTC. Protein sequence: CSAREGSYEQYV.

This clonotype was counted at least ten times. J is TRBJ2-5 and V is TRBV6-5; TRBD2 matches 9 bases. CDR1 and CDR2 (germline): MNHEY, SVGAGI. V was pared by 0 bases and J by 4 bases, with 6 bases of the junction left unmatched. The CDR3 is made up of 16 amino acids. CDR3 nucleotides: TGTGCCAGCAGTTACTCTGGTAGCGGGGGAGGAGAGACCCAGTACTTC. This encodes CASSYSGSGGGETQYF.

This clonotype has at least ten counts. The chain has TRBV29-1 and TRBJ2-5; 10 bases fit TRBD2. The trim removed 2 bases at V and 2 bases at J, leaving 8 bases unmatched. Germline V gene lookup returns CDR1 SQVTM and CDR2 ANQGSEA. This CDR3 comprises 16 residues. This chain's CDR3 is CSVERLAGGNQETQYF. DNA of the CDR3: TGCAGCGTTGAAAGACTAGCGGGCGGAAATCAAGAGACCCAGTACTTC.

This clonotype showed up many times. The genes are TRBV6-1 and TRBJ1-4, with 9 nucleotides matching TRBD1. V shed 6 bases, J shed 3 bases, and the junction held 11 bases outside the gene matches. Germline CDR1 and CDR2: MNHNS and SASEGT. The length of the CDR3 is 17 residues. The CDR3 DNA reads TGTGCCAGCAGGACGGACAGGGGAAGGGGGTCTAATGAAAAACTGTTTTTT. Amino acids: CASRTDRGRGSNEKLFF.

The sample holds many counts of this clonotype. The V gene is TRBV29-1, the J gene TRBJ1-1; unclear D gene. The V and J ends lost 4 bases and 5 bases respectively, with 14 bases between them. CDR3 length: 13 amino acids. Germline V gives CDR1 SQVTM, CDR2 ANQGSEA. The CDR3 region is CSVVGAVRTEAFF. In nucleotides, the CDR3 is TGCAGCGTTGTAGGAGCAGTAAGGACTGAAGCTTTCTTT.

This clonotype appeared many times. This chain connects TRBV20-1 to TRBJ1-1; 9 nucleotides align to TRBD1. Per germline, CDR1 DFQATT and CDR2 SNEGSKA (reference sequence). CDR3 size: 13 residues. V lost 6 bases to trimming and J lost 10 bases; unmatched junction nucleotides: 12. As DNA, the CDR3 is TGCAGTGCAAACCTACAGGGGGCGCTTGGAGCTTTCTTT. Protein product: CSANLQGALGAFF.

This clonotype turned up a few times. This chain links TRBV6-5 with TRBJ1-1; no clear D gene. Between the trimmed V and J ends, which lost 4 bases and 0 bases, there was a span of 9 bases. The germline gives CDR1 MNHEY, CDR2 SVGAGI. This CDR3 has 14 amino acids. The DNA for the CDR3 is TGTGCCAGCAGTTCCCTTGTCATGAACACTGAAGCTTTCTTT. It specifies CASSSLVMNTEAFF.

This clonotype was observed a handful of times. This chain links TRBV12-3 or TRBV12-4 with TRBJ2-2; D is perhaps TRBD2 (6 bases). The CDR3 spans 15 residues. Trimming took 6 bases from V and 0 from J, leaving 11 bases between them. The CDR3 nucleotides are TGTGCCAGCAGCCACGGGACTGCGAACACCGGGGAGCTGTTTTTT. Translated: CASSHGTANTGELFF.

As for this clonotype: One end of the junction is discordant with germline, which a read error may explain. This sequence joins TRBV20-1 and TRBJ2-2; 9 bases are a match to TRBD1. The CDR3 loop spans 15 amino acids. Germline loops: CDR1 DFQATT, CDR2 SNEGSKA (reference sequence). The CDR3 DNA reads TGCAGTGCTGGACCGGGACAGGGCGGGGGCTGGGAGATGTTTTTT. Amino acids: CSAGPGQGGGWEMFF.

This clonotype showed up many times. This rearrangement joins TRBV5-6 to TRBJ1-2; D gene ambiguous. The V end was cut by 7 bases, the J end by 0 bases, with 10 bases between. Germline CDR1 reads SGHDT; CDR2 reads YYEEEE. This CDR3 region has 13 residues. The CDR3, as DNA: TGTGCCAGCGCGTCCAGTCCTAACTATGGCTACACCTTC. It yields the protein CASASSPNYGYTF. Based on the CDR3 plus reference TRBV5-6 and TRBJ1-2, the full variable domain is DAGVTQSPTHLIKTRGQQVTLRCSPKSGHDTVSWYQQALGQGPQFIFQYYEEEERQRGNFPDRFSGHQFPNYSSELNVNALLLGDSALYLCASASSPNYGYTFGSGTRLTVV.